This T cell receptor (beta chain) was captured by sequencing in a study of T-cell memory formation after mild COVID-19. Study background: Most TCR clusters belonged to a single donor. Findings of the study overall: The study found contracting CD4+ clones mainly in CM and EM and contracting CD8+ clones in EMRA. There was a balanced CD4/CD8 profile in clones contracting day 15 to 85, and later expanders leaned CD4+. A second wave of clones peaked on day 37, and their SARS-CoV-2 specificity went unconfirmed.

TCRdb analysed the 5' RACE reads with MiXCR anew, one entry per CDR3 protein. Among 150,000 to 200,000 distinct CDR3 sequences, 20% to 25% were seen once, and the ten largest hold about 23%. This clonotype was picked up a small number of times. Its antigen is unknown. The CDR3 length is 14 residues. Germline CDR1 KGHDR, CDR2 SFDVKD. Trimming removed 0 bases from V and 2 bases from J, with 6 bases in between. This chain joins TRBV24-1 and TRBJ2-5; D is unclear. The sample comprised PBMCs or a T cell subset sorted from them (not recorded which). The origin of this receptor is an adult woman who had mild COVID-19 (a few samples of this study predate the infection). Cell type and time point are not known. In DNA, the CDR3 is TGTGCCACCAGTGATTTGAAGACGCAAGAGACCCAGTACTTC. Translated, it gives CATSDLKTQETQYF.